This TCR beta chain stems from a study of CD8 T cells in ankylosing spondylitis. TCRdb re-derived calls from the 5' RACE reads in MiXCR, one entry per CDR3 protein. This sample has under 250,000 distinct CDR3 sequences; approximately 30% occur once, and the top ten carry roughly 4%. Trimming shortened V by 5 bases and J by 4 bases, and 14 bases separated the two germline ends. This CDR3 is built from 15 residues. Input material: blood, either unsorted or a sorted T cell fraction (not recorded which). The rearrangement links TRBV12-3 or TRBV12-4 to TRBJ2-2; D may match TRBD1 or TRBD2 (6 bases each). This sequence originates from a male donor with ankylosing spondylitis or in good health (not recorded which). Here the CDR3 reads CASSPRGGGTGELFF. For the CDR3, the DNA is TGTGCCAGCAGTCCCAGAGGGGGAGGCACCGGGGAGCTGTTTTTT.